The clone carrying this T cell receptor beta chain was seen many times. The antigen remains unidentified. This specimen belongs to a study of Graves' ophthalmopathy and Graves' hyperthyroidism. Across the whole study: The authors collected peripheral blood at initial diagnosis, before any treatment. Study-level results: Separation of ophthalmopathy from stable hyperthyroidism was achieved by a 13-signature model, at 85% to 90% sensitivity and around 81% specificity.

Germline assignment: CDR1 MNHEY and CDR2 SVGAGI. V gave up 0 bases and J gave up 0 bases, with 9 bases separating them. This CDR3 region has 16 residues. The study enrolled ophthalmopathy donors with moderate-to-severe activity, CAS ≥3, NOSPECS ≥4 and duration under 3 months. Each diagnosis was determined on the basis of clinical symptoms, serum thyroxine, TRAb, thyroid ultrasound and orbital computed tomography. Amplified TCR beta CDR3 regions were obtained using RNA transcripts as template. Second-round multiplex PCR came after a first-round RT-PCR that employed HTBI primers. TCRdb processed the multiplex PCR reads anew with MiXCR; each CDR3 protein has one entry. The sample holds roughly 400,000 distinct CDR3 sequences; approximately 20% are singletons and the top ten take 1.5% to 2%.

The genes are TRBV6-5 and TRBJ2-1, with D unclear. The sequenced sample consisted of peripheral blood. The clonotype was recovered from a woman aged 18 to 35 with Graves' ophthalmopathy. The CDR3 spells CASSYSGPSSYNEQFF. CDR3 sequence (DNA): TGTGCCAGCAGTTACTCAGGGCCGAGCTCCTACAATGAGCAGTTCTTC.